This TCR beta chain was recovered during a study of T cell changes during pregnancy in multiple sclerosis. Germline-derived CDR1 and CDR2 are MDHEN and SYDVKM. The CDR3 runs 18 residues. V lost 6 bases and J lost 6; bases outside the gene matches: 19. Sequencing was performed with immunoSEQ multiplex PCR; in TCRdb, only in-frame clones are kept and a portion is missing. In the table there are tens of thousands of clones, roughly 90% of which are singletons. The chain links TRBV28 to TRBJ1-5; 8 bases fit TRBD1. The origin of this receptor is a female donor with multiple sclerosis, enrolled in a pregnancy study. The material was CD4+ T cells from peripheral blood mononuclear cells, obtained in the third trimester of pregnancy. The CDR3 DNA reads TGTGCCAGCAGAAGGGGCCGTCTATCAACAGGGACAGGTCAGCCCCAGCATTTT. This translates into CASRRGRLSTGTGQPQHF.